This TCR beta chain is drawn from a study of vaccination and CD4 T cells after COVID-19. Study information: Two of the convalescents were Hispanic, and convalescents were six males and four females. Broader study findings: Post-infection sampling omitted early timepoints and covered relatively few convalescent patients.

Trimming left V 0 bases short and J 3 bases short, with 11 bases between. CDR1 LGHNA and CDR2 YNFKEQ come from the germline V gene. There are 15 residues in the CDR3. The treatment was: roughly ten-day PBMC culture with coronavirus spike peptide pools or control peptides (ViraFEST assay). Unexposed donor CD4+ T cells predated the COVID-19 pandemic, collected 2011-2018. ViraFEST used peptide pools to expand antigen-specific T cells before TCR sequencing. This clonotype was counted only a few times. The antigen is unknown. Researchers used the Oncomine TCR Beta short-read assay to sequence DNA from cultured CD4+ T cells. The template was genomic DNA from cultured CD4+ T cells. TCRdb used MiXCR to reprocess the PCR reads, holding one entry per CDR3 protein. The sample includes over 7,500 distinct CDR3 sequences, under 35% seen only once; the top ten take about a fifth.

The sample was CD4+ T cells from blood, cultured in vitro. The TCR sequence derives from a human donor in good health. The V and J genes are TRBV4-2 and TRBJ1-1; D gene uncertain. For the CDR3, the DNA is TGTGCCAGCAGCCAAGATAACACTCTTCACACTGAAGCTTTCTTT. This gives the protein CASSQDNTLHTEAFF.